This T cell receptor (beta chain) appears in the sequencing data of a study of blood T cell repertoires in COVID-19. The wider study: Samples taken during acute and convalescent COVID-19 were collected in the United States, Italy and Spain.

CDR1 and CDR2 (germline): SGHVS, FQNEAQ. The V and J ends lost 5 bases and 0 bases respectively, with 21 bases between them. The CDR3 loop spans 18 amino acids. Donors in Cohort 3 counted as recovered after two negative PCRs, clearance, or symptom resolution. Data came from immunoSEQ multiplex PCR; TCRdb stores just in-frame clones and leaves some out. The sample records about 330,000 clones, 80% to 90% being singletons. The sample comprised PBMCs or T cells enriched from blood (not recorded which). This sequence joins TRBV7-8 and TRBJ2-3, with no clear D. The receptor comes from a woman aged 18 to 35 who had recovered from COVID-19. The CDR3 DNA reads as TGTGCCAGCAGCCCGGTAGTCAGGATCACAACTAGCACAGATACGCAGTATTTT. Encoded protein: CASSPVVRITTSTDTQYF.